This is a list of T cell receptor beta chains from one sample in a study of T cells in Graves' hyperthyroidism and ophthalmopathy. One entry per CDR3 protein results from TCRdb running MiXCR on the multiplex PCR reads. The data hold 490,000 or so distinct CDR3 sequences, with about 16% observed a single time. Specimen: blood. The receptors here all came from a woman aged 30 to 39 with Graves' ophthalmopathy. Each CDR3 is given with its conserved first and last residue. Fields, in order: clone size, J gene, D gene, V gene, CDR3 DNA, CDR3 protein. A D gene is named only where the DNA matches it firmly. Some rows have no size entry. The others give once, few or many, or a class for an expanded clone.

many	TRBJ2-7	TRBD2	TRBV2	TGTGCCAGCAGCGATACTAGCGGGAAAGTTTACGAGCAGTACTTC	CASSDTSGKVYEQYF
few	TRBJ2-1	-	TRBV25-1	TGTGCCAGCAGTAGCCCGGGGACCAATGAGCAGTTCTTC	CASSSPGTNEQFF
few	TRBJ2-2	TRBD2	TRBV10-3	TGTGCCATCAGAGGACTAGCGGAGAACACCGGGGAGCTGTTTTTT	CAIRGLAENTGELFF
-	TRBJ2-7	-	TRBV27	TGTGCCAGCAGTTTGGGGGCCACCTCTGGCGAGCAGTACTTC	CASSLGATSGEQYF
few	TRBJ2-7	TRBD2	TRBV27	TGTGCCAGCAGTTTATCCGGGGGAGGGCCTAGGGAGCAGTACTTC	CASSLSGGGPREQYF
few	TRBJ1-5	TRBD1	TRBV12-3/TRBV12-4	TGTGCCAGCAGTTTCTTACAGGGGACGTCCCGAGGGCAGCCCCAGCATTTT	CASSFLQGTSRGQPQHF
many	TRBJ2-3	-	TRBV20-1	TGCAGTGCTAGCCGCGGAGCTAGCACAGATACGCAGTATTTT	CSASRGASTDTQYF
-	TRBJ2-7	TRBD2	TRBV20-1	TGCAGTGCTAGAGTCCCCCCCGCGGGAGGGCCAGGCGAGCAGTACTTC	CSARVPPAGGPGEQYF
few	TRBJ2-6	-	TRBV19	TGTGCCAGTAGTATCCAGGGAAGTGGGGCCAACGTCCTGACTTTC	CASSIQGSGANVLTF
many	TRBJ2-5	TRBD2	TRBV20-1	TGCAGTGCCTATGAAGCGGGGTGGGAGACCCAGTACTTC	CSAYEAGWETQYF
few	TRBJ2-1	-	TRBV4-2	TGTGCCAGCAGCCAAGACCCTCTCTACAATGAGCAGTTCTTC	CASSQDPLYNEQFF
-	TRBJ1-5	-	TRBV28	TGTGCCAGCAGTTTGGGGCTAAAACAGCCCCAGCATTTT	CASSLGLKQPQHF
-	TRBJ2-3	-	TRBV9	TGTGCCAGCAGCGTAGTGGACGCGGGGAGCACAGATACGCAGTATTTT	CASSVVDAGSTDTQYF
many	TRBJ2-3	-	TRBV7-2	TGTGCCAGCAGCCGAGGACTCAGCACAGATACGCAGTATTTT	CASSRGLSTDTQYF
many	TRBJ1-2	-	TRBV20-1	TGCAGTGCTAGATCGACAGCTAACTATGGCTACACCTTC	CSARSTANYGYTF
many	TRBJ2-5	-	TRBV11-2	TGTGCCAGCAGCTTAGATCAGGGACAACGTCAGTACTTC	CASSLDQGQRQYF
many	TRBJ2-2	-	TRBV5-1	TGCGCCAGCAGCCTGGAGGTAGCCACGAACACCGGGGAGCTGTTTTTT	CASSLEVATNTGELFF
-	TRBJ2-3	-	TRBV7-3	TGTGCCAGCAGCTTAATAGGTAGCACAGATACGCAGTATTTT	CASSLIGSTDTQYF
many	TRBJ2-2	-	TRBV28	TGTGCCAGCAGTTTAATCAGGCCGAACACCGGGGAGCTGTTTTTT	CASSLIRPNTGELFF
few	TRBJ1-2	-	TRBV12-5	TGTGCTAGTGGTTCGTACTATGGCTACACCTTC	CASGSYYGYTF
-	TRBJ2-3	-	TRBV5-1	TGCGCCAGCAGCTTGGTCGGAGCGAGATCTGGCACAGATACGCAGTATTTT	CASSLVGARSGTDTQYF
few	TRBJ2-3	TRBD1	TRBV12-3/TRBV12-4	TGTGCCAGCACCCGGGACAGAAAGCCTAGCACAGATACGCAGTATTTT	CASTRDRKPSTDTQYF
few	TRBJ1-1	-	TRBV6-1	TGTGCCAGCGACAGGAACACTGAAGCTTTCTTT	CASDRNTEAFF
-	TRBJ2-1	-	TRBV15	TGTGCCACCAGCAGAGATAATAACAGGTTGATTGAGCAGTTCTTC	CATSRDNNRLIEQFF
many	TRBJ1-3	-	TRBV11-2	TGTGCCAGCAGCCAAGACAGGATCTCTGGAAACACCATATATTTT	CASSQDRISGNTIYF
many	TRBJ2-7	TRBD2	TRBV20-1	TGCAGTGCTAGAGATGGAGATAGCGGGAATCCCTCTTCTTTCTACGAGCAGTACTTC	CSARDGDSGNPSSFYEQYF
many	TRBJ1-6	TRBD1	TRBV12-3/TRBV12-4	TGTGCCAGCAGTCCCCTGGCCCAGGGGGCAAATTCACCCCTCCACTTT	CASSPLAQGANSPLHF
-	TRBJ2-5	-	TRBV20-1	TGCAGTTTTAGAGAAACCCAGTGCTTC	CSFRETQCF
many	TRBJ2-2	TRBD2	TRBV30	TGTGCCTGGGGACTAGCGGGAGCCTACACCGGGGAGCTGTTTTTT	CAWGLAGAYTGELFF
many	TRBJ2-7	-	TRBV27	TGTGCCAGCAGTTCCCGCTCATTGGGCCCCTACGAGCAGTACTTC	CASSSRSLGPYEQYF
many	TRBJ2-7	-	TRBV6-2/TRBV6-3	TGTGCCAGCACCTTAACCAGGGGCTACGAGCAGTACTTC	CASTLTRGYEQYF
many	TRBJ2-1	TRBD2	TRBV5-1	TGCGCCAGCAGCGCCCTCAAAGGGAGCGGGAGTCTTTACTATGAGCAGTTCTTC	CASSALKGSGSLYYEQFF
many	TRBJ2-1	-	TRBV27	TGTGCCAGCAGTCTACAGGGAATCAATGAGCAGTTCTTC	CASSLQGINEQFF
many	TRBJ2-7	-	TRBV6-2/TRBV6-3	TGTGCCAGCAGTCCATCGCGGGGCGGGACCTTGCAAGTCAACGAGCAGTACTTC	CASSPSRGGTLQVNEQYF
-	TRBJ2-3	TRBD2	TRBV27	TGTGCCAGCGCCTCTACCAGCGGGGATTATTCTAGCACAGATACGCAGTATTTT	CASASTSGDYSSTDTQYF
many	TRBJ2-1	TRBD1	TRBV18	TGTGCCAGCTCGCATCAAACGGGACAGGGTGTCGAGCAGTTCTTC	CASSHQTGQGVEQFF
many	TRBJ2-1	-	TRBV13	TGTGCCAGCAGCTTGTACGGGTTGGCCCGTGGTAATGAGCAGTTCTTC	CASSLYGLARGNEQFF
few	TRBJ1-2	-	TRBV27	TGTGCCAGCAGGCTTTGGGGCTCCGGGACCTATGGCTACACCTTC	CASRLWGSGTYGYTF
many	TRBJ1-1	-	TRBV27	TGTGCCAGCAGCTGGAGAGGGGGTGGGGTTTCGAACACTGAAGCTTTCTTT	CASSWRGGGVSNTEAFF
many	TRBJ2-1	-	TRBV18	TGTGCCAGCTCACGCGACATAGGGCACAATGAGCAGTTCTTC	CASSRDIGHNEQFF
-	TRBJ1-4	TRBD1	TRBV4-3	TGCGCCAGCAGCCAAGGACAGGGGTCTAATGAAAAACTGTTTTTT	CASSQGQGSNEKLFF
-	TRBJ2-7	-	TRBV5-1	TGTGCCAGCAGCGGGGACAGCACACCAACCTACGAGCAGTACTTC	CASSGDSTPTYEQYF
many	TRBJ1-2	-	TRBV2	TGTGCCAGCAGTACAGGGAACTATGGCTACACCTTC	CASSTGNYGYTF
-	TRBJ2-4	-	TRBV4-1	TGCGCCAGCAGCCAAGGCCTAGCACGGCAAGCCAAAAACATTCAGTACTTC	CASSQGLARQAKNIQYF
many	TRBJ2-7	-	TRBV7-2	TGTGCCAGCAGTTTTAGGGAGTACGAGCAGTACTTC	CASSFREYEQYF
many	TRBJ2-5	TRBD2	TRBV20-1	TGCAGTGCTACCGGGACTAGCGGGGAAGAGACCCAGTACTTC	CSATGTSGEETQYF
many	TRBJ2-7	-	TRBV6-2/TRBV6-3	TGTGCCAGCACCGATGTAGCGAGCGGAACCTCCTACGAGCAGTACTTC	CASTDVASGTSYEQYF
many	TRBJ2-7	TRBD2	TRBV28	TGTGCCAGCAGTTTAGGGGGGGGGACGGTCTACGAGCAGTACTTC	CASSLGGGTVYEQYF
many	TRBJ2-1	-	TRBV11-3	TGTGCCAGCAGCTCCCGTTCCCCCTCCTACAATGAGCAGTTCTTC	CASSSRSPSYNEQFF
few	TRBJ1-1	-	TRBV20-1	TGCAGTGCTCATTCGGGGCGTTGGGCTGAAGCTTTCTTT	CSAHSGRWAEAFF
few	TRBJ2-2	TRBD1	TRBV5-1	TGTGCCAGCACTTCCCCGAAGACAGGGATCGTCGGGGAGCTGTTTTTT	CASTSPKTGIVGELFF
-	TRBJ1-1	-	TRBV3-1	TGTGCCAGCAGCCAAGCCGGGGGAGTCCCTCGGACTGAAGCTTTCTTT	CASSQAGGVPRTEAFF
-	TRBJ2-2	TRBD2	TRBV11-3	TGTGCCAGCAGCCCTTGGACTAGCGGGACAGGAACCGGGGAGCTGTTTTTT	CASSPWTSGTGTGELFF
many	TRBJ2-5	TRBD2	TRBV12-3/TRBV12-4	TGTGCCAGCACCTTTGGACTAGCGGAAGAGACCCAGTACTTC	CASTFGLAEETQYF